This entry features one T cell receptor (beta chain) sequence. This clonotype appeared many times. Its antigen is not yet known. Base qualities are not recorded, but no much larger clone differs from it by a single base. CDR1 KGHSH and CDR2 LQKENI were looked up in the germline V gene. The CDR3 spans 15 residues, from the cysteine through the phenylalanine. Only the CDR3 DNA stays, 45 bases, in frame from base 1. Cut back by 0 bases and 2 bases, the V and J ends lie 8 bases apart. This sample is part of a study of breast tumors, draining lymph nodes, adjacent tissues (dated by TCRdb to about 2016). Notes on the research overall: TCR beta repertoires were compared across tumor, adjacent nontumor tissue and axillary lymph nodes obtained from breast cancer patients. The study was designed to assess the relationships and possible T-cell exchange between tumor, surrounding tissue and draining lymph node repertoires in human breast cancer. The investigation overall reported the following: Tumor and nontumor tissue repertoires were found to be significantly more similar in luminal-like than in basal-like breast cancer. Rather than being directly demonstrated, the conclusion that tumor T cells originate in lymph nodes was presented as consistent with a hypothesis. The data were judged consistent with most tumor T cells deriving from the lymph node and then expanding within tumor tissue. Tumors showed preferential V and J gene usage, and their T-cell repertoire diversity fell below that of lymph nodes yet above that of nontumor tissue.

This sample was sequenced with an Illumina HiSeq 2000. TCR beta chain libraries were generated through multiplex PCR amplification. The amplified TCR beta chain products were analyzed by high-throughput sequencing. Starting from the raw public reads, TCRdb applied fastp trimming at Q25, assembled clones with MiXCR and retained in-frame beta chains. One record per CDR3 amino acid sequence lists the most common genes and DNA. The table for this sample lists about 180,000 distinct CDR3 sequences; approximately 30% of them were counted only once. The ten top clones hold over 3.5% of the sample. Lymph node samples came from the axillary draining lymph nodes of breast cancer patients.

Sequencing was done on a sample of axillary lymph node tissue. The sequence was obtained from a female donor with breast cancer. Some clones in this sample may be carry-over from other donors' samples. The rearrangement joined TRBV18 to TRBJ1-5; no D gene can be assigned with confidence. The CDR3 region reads CASSPPSRGNQPQHF. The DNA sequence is TGTGCCAGCTCACCACCGTCCCGTGGCAATCAGCCCCAGCATTTT.